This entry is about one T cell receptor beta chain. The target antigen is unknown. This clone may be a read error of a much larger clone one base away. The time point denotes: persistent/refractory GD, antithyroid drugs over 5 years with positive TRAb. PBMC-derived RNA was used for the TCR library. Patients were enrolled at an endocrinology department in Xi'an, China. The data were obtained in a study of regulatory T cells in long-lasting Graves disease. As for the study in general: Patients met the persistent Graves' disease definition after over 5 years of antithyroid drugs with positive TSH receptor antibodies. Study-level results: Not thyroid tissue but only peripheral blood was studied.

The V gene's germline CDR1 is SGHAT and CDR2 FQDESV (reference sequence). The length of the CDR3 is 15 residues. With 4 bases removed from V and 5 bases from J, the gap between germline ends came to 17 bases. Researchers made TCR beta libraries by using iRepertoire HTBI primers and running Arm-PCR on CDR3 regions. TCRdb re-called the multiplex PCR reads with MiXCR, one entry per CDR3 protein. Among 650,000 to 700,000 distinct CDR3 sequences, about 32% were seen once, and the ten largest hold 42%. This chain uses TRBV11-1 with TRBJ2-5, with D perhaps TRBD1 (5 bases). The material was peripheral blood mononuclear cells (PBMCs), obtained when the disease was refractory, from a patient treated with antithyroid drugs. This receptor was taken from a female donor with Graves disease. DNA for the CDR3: TGTGCCAGCAGCTCGTCCCCCAGGGTCGGGGAGACCCAGTACTTC. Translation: CASSSSPRVGETQYF.